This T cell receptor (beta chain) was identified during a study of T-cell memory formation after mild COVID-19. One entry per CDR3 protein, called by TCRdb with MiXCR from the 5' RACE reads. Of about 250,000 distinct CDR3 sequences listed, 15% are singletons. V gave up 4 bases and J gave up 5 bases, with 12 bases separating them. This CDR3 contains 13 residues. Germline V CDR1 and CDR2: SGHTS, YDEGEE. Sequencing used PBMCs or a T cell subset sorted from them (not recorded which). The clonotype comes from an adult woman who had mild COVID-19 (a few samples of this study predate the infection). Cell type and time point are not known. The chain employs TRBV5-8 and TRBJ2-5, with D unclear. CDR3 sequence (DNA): TGTGCCAGCAGCCGACACCTGGGGGAGACCCAGTACTTC. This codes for CASSRHLGETQYF.